This T cell receptor (beta chain) is drawn from a study of OX40 agonist ivuxolimab in advanced cancers. Study information: Averaging 60 years in age, with a range of roughly 20 to 90, the cohort was approximately 83% male.

Exclusion of a patient followed from autoimmune disease history or systemic immunosuppression. With baseline, cycle 4 day 1, and cycle 7 day 1 as timepoints, blood was sampled. Using immunoSEQ multiplex PCR, the repertoire was profiled, and TCRdb retains in-frame clones only, with some absent. The profile shows under 90,000 clones, around 83% of them singletons. The CDR3 totals 15 residues. Deletions cut 5 bases from V and 2 bases from J, with 13 bases between. Germline V gene sequence: CDR1 SGHRS, CDR2 YFSETQ. Sequenced here: CD4+ or CD8+ T cells sorted from blood, sampled in a trial of the OX40 agonist ivuxolimab. The genes are TRBV5-1 and TRBJ2-2; a weak D match, TRBD2 (6 bases). The clonotype was recovered from an adult with an advanced solid tumor such as melanoma, head and neck, liver or kidney cancer. CDR3: CASRDGGPNTGELFF. The CDR3 bases are TGCGCCAGCAGAGACGGAGGGCCTAACACCGGGGAGCTGTTTTTT.